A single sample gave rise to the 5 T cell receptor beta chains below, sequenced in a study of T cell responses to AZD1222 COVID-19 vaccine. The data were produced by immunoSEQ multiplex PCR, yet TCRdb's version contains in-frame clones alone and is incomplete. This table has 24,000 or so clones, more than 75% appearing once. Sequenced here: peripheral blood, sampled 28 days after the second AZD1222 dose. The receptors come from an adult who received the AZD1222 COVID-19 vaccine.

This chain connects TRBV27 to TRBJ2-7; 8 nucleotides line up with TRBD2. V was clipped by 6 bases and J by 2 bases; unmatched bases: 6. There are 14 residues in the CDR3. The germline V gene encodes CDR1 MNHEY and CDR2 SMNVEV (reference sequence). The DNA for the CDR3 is TGTGCCAGCAGCCCCGGGAGGGGAACCTACGAGCAGTACTTC. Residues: CASSPGRGTYEQYF.

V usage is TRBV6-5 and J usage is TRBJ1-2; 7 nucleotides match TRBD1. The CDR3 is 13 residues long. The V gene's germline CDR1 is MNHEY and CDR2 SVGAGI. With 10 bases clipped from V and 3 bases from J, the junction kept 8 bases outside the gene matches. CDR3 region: CATRPGTDYGYTF. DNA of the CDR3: TGTGCCACCAGACCCGGGACAGACTATGGCTACACCTTC.

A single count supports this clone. CDR3 residues: CASSLGREGSNEQFF. The CDR3 DNA is TGTGCCAGCAGCTTAGGCAGGGAGGGTTCCAATGAGCAGTTCTTC. V and J are TRBV7-9 and TRBJ2-7, with TRBD2 matching over 7 bases. The DNA end lines up better with TRBJ2-1; the J call may be wrong. The CDR3 length is 15 residues. Germline CDR1 and CDR2: SEHNR and FQNEAQ (reference sequence).

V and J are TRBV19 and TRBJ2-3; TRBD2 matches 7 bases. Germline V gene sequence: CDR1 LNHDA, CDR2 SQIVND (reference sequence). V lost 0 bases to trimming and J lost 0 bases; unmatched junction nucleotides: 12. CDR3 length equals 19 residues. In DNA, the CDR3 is TGTGCCAGTAGTATAGATGACCCATGGCGAGCGGGGAGCACAGATACGCAGTATTTT. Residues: CASSIDDPWRAGSTDTQYF.

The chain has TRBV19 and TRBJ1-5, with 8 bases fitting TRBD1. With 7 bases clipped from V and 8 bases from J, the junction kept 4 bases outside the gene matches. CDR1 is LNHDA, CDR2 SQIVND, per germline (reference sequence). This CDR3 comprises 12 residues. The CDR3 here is CASTDREKPQHF. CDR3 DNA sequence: TGTGCCAGTACGGACAGGGAGAAGCCCCAGCATTTT. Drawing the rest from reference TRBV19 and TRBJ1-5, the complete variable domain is DGGITQSPKYLFRKEGQNVTLSCEQNLNHDAMYWYRQDPGQGLRLIYYSQIVNDFQKGDIAEGYSVSREKKESFPLTVTSAQKNPTAFYLCASTDREKPQHFGDGTRLSIL.